The T cell receptor beta chain described here comes from a study of control samples from healthy donors and cancer patients. Sequencing used immunoSEQ multiplex PCR; TCRdb keeps in-frame clones, though not all of them. The sample records about 190,000 clones, 90% to 95% being singletons. Trimming at V came to 4 bases and at J to 5 bases, leaving 6 bases not matched to a gene. Germline values: CDR1 LGHDT, CDR2 YNNKEL (reference sequence). The CDR3 has 15 amino acids. The source is a man in his thirties or forties in good health. The sample taken for sequencing was blood. The chain employs TRBV3-1 (or the pseudogene TRBV3-2) and TRBJ2-1; 9 bases agree with TRBD2. CDR3 region: CASSRGRGGNNEQFF. The CDR3 region has the DNA TGTGCCAGCAGCCGGGGGCGGGGGGGCAACAATGAGCAGTTCTTC.